The TCR beta chain under discussion was sequenced for a study of early T cells in non-severe SARS-CoV-2 infection. The CDR3 sequence is 14 residues long. The V gene end was trimmed by 10 bases and the J gene end by 0 bases; junction bases not matched to a gene: 5. Germline V CDR1 and CDR2: MNHNY, SVGAGI (reference sequence). TCRdb re-called the 5' RACE reads through MiXCR, storing one row per CDR3 protein. The table has 55,000 to 70,000 distinct CDR3 sequences, less than 5.5% seen once. This clonotype was seen many times. The chain has TRBV6-6 and TRBJ2-3; 9 bases line up with TRBD2. The TCR originated in an adult who was a healthcare worker with PCR-confirmed SARS-CoV-2 infection or an uninfected control (not recorded which). Sequencing was carried out using whole blood. The CDR3 loop is CATALAGSTDTQYF. The CDR3 DNA follows: TGTGCCACCGCTCTAGCGGGAAGCACAGATACGCAGTATTTT.